One and the same sample provided the 31 T cell receptor beta chains below, sequenced in a study of monozygotic twins with inflammatory bowel disease. TCRdb reprocessed the 5' RACE reads and keeps a single row for each CDR3 protein, giving no DNA. This sample's table reports about 380,000 distinct CDR3 sequences. Sequenced material: blood. These receptors were obtained from a human donor with ulcerative colitis or Crohn's disease, or a healthy co-twin of an affected twin (not recorded which).

This chain connects TRBV3-1 to TRBJ2-7. CDR1 is LGHDT and CDR2 is YNNKEL in the germline V gene (reference sequence). CDR3 length: 13 residues. CDR3 residues: CASSQGEPYEQYF.

The chain couples TRBV10-3 to TRBJ2-2; TCRdb indicates TRBD1, and absent DNA this call remains unverified. From germline, CDR1 is ENHRY and CDR2 SYGVKD. The CDR3 extends over 13 amino acids. This CDR3 is CAIGQENTGELFF.

The chain carries TRBV6-1 and TRBJ2-5; TCRdb reports TRBD1, a call that lacks DNA to check it against. There are 17 residues in the CDR3. Germline V lookup: CDR1 MNHNS, CDR2 SASEGT. CDR3 sequence: CASSTIMDREEQETQYF.

The chain links TRBV20-1 to TRBJ1-2. The CDR3 contains 15 residues. In germline, CDR1 is DFQATT, CDR2 SNEGSKA (reference sequence). The CDR3 sequence: CSAREGPYSIYGYTF.

The CDR3 is CSVHRQLTYEQYF. J is TRBJ2-7 and V is TRBV29-1; absent DNA, TCRdb's TRBD1 call cannot be checked. This CDR3 region has 13 residues. CDR1 and CDR2 from the germline V gene are SQVTM and ANQGSEA.

The chain combines TRBV20-1 with TRBJ2-7; TCRdb names TRBD2, which stays unverified in the absence of DNA. Germline V gene sequence: CDR1 DFQATT, CDR2 SNEGSKA (reference sequence). The CDR3 totals 14 residues. The CDR3 sequence is CSAIGLAVSYEQYF.

This CDR3 reads CASSKAGTALYEQYF. The V gene is TRBV5-8, the J gene TRBJ2-7; TCRdb indicates TRBD1, and absent DNA this call remains unverified. The CDR3 has 15 amino acids. Germline values: CDR1 SGHTS, CDR2 YDEGEE.

V and J are TRBV7-8 and TRBJ2-3; TCRdb's D gene call, TRBD2, goes unchecked for lack of DNA. This CDR3 has 14 amino acids. CDR1 is SGHVS and CDR2 is FQNEAQ in the germline V gene. CDR3 in amino acids: CASSFSAGLDTQYF.

The chain joins TRBV5-1 to TRBJ1-6. The CDR3 is made up of 15 amino acids. Germline-derived CDR1 and CDR2 are SGHRS and YFSETQ. The CDR3 sequence is CASTREGPGDSPLHF.

This chain uses TRBV2 with TRBJ1-5; TCRdb proposes TRBD1, but this gene call is untestable without DNA. Germline V lookup: CDR1 SNHLY, CDR2 FYNNEI. This CDR3 contains 13 residues. CDR3 in amino acids: CASKGASNQPQHF.

The chain couples TRBV11-2 to TRBJ2-7; TCRdb's D gene call, TRBD1, goes unchecked for lack of DNA. This CDR3 is built from 14 residues. Germline loops: CDR1 SGHAT, CDR2 FQNNGV. This CDR3 reads CASSTGQGHYEQYF.

The rearrangement links TRBV5-1 to TRBJ2-2; TCRdb proposes TRBD1, but this gene call is untestable without DNA. Germline CDR1 SGHRS, CDR2 YFSETQ. CDR3 length: 17 residues. CDR3 amino acids: CASSTDRDMPNTGELFF.

The chain employs TRBV5-1 and TRBJ1-6; TCRdb picks TRBD1, but there is no DNA to check that call. Germline V gives CDR1 SGHRS, CDR2 YFSETQ. The CDR3 loop spans 15 amino acids. CDR3 in amino acids: CASSLARTGASPLHF. The entire variable domain, with the rest obtained from reference TRBV5-1 and TRBJ1-6, is as follows: KAGVTQTPRYLIKTRGQQVTLSCSPISGHRSVSWYQQTPGQGLQFLFEYFSETQRNKGNFPGRFSGRQFSNSRSEMNVSTLELGDSALYLCASSLARTGASPLHFGNGTRLTVT.

CDR3 loop: CATSHTGTGSYNEQFF. The chain joins TRBV24-1 to TRBJ2-1; TCRdb indicates TRBD1, and absent DNA this call remains unverified. The length of the CDR3 is 16 residues. In germline, CDR1 is KGHDR, CDR2 SFDVKD.

J is TRBJ2-7 and V is TRBV7-8; without DNA, the TCRdb call of TRBD1 cannot be checked. The germline gives CDR1 SGHVS, CDR2 FQNEAQ. The CDR3 is 15 amino acids. The CDR3: CASSPRDGAAYEQYF.

The chain carries TRBV20-1 and TRBJ2-3; TCRdb designates TRBD1, a call that cannot be tested without DNA. The V gene's germline CDR1 is DFQATT and CDR2 SNEGSKA (reference sequence). This CDR3 has 14 residues. The CDR3 sequence: CSASRRSRTDTQYF.

J is TRBJ1-6 and V is TRBV27. Germline CDR1 reads MNHEY; CDR2 reads SMNVEV (reference sequence). The CDR3 sequence is 13 residues long. The chain's CDR3 is CASSTAGGSPLHF.

The chain employs TRBV7-2 and TRBJ2-7; the D call of TRBD2 rests on TCRdb alone, since no DNA is present to check it. This CDR3 has 14 residues. In germline, CDR1 is SGHTA, CDR2 FQGNSA. The CDR3 loop is CASRTGTRTYEQYF. Combining the CDR3 with reference TRBV7-2 and TRBJ2-7 gives the whole variable domain GAGVSQSPSNKVTEKGKDVELRCDPISGHTALYWYRQSLGQGLEFLIYFQGNSAPDKSGLPSDRFSAERTGGSVSTLTIQRTQQEDSAVYLCASRTGTRTYEQYFGPGTRLTVT.

This chain joins TRBV29-1 and TRBJ2-5; TCRdb's D gene call, TRBD2, goes unchecked for lack of DNA. The CDR3 is 14 residues long. Per the germline V gene, CDR1 is SQVTM and CDR2 is ANQGSEA. CDR3 protein: CSVESGSVQATQYF.

J is TRBJ2-1 and V is TRBV12-3 or TRBV12-4; the TRBD2 assignment by TCRdb is unverifiable without DNA. The length of the CDR3 is 15 residues. The CDR3 loop is CASSFWTSTYNEQFF.

The V call is TRBV6-5, the J call TRBJ2-2. Germline CDR1 reads MNHEY; CDR2 reads SVGAGI. The CDR3 covers 12 residues. The CDR3 loop reads CASSRATGELFF.

This rearrangement joins TRBV18 to TRBJ1-2; TCRdb's D call, TRBD1, is unchecked because there is no DNA. This CDR3 is built from 14 residues. Germline lookup yields CDR1 KGHSH and CDR2 LQKENI. This chain's CDR3 is CASSPDRGGYGYTF.

The chain employs TRBV5-1 and TRBJ2-2; the TRBD2 assignment by TCRdb is unverifiable without DNA. The CDR3 contains 16 residues. CDR1 is SGHRS and CDR2 is YFSETQ in the germline V gene. The chain's CDR3 is CASSLGEEPWPGELFF.

The CDR3 sequence is CASSQGTGGGYEQYF. This chain links TRBV4-3 with TRBJ2-7; TCRdb calls TRBD1, which cannot be checked without DNA. The CDR3 is made up of 15 amino acids. The germline gives CDR1 LGHNA, CDR2 YSLEER.

The J gene is TRBJ2-7, the V gene TRBV12-3 or TRBV12-4; TCRdb returns TRBD2, unconfirmable since there is no DNA. This CDR3 spans 14 amino acids. The CDR3 region is CASRPSGGTYEQYF.

V gene TRBV24-1 combines with J gene TRBJ2-5; as DNA is missing, the TRBD2 call by TCRdb cannot be tested. The CDR3 runs 13 residues. The germline V gene encodes CDR1 KGHDR and CDR2 SFDVKD. CDR3 sequence: CATSADGLETQYF.

The chain combines TRBV10-2 with TRBJ1-5; checking the TCRdb D call of TRBD1 is not possible without DNA. The length of the CDR3 is 13 residues. Germline assignment: CDR1 WSHSY and CDR2 SAAADI. The CDR3 spells CASGGRGSQPQHF.

The V and J genes are TRBV20-1 and TRBJ1-2; TCRdb's assignment of TRBD1 cannot be checked, as there is no DNA. CDR1 is DFQATT, CDR2 SNEGSKA, per germline (reference sequence). The CDR3 extends over 14 amino acids. The CDR3 sequence: CSAGFDGTGYGYTF.

The chain is built from TRBV4-1 and TRBJ2-7; the D gene TCRdb calls, TRBD1, cannot be checked with no DNA. Germline V gene data show CDR1 as MGHRA and CDR2 as YSYEKL. The CDR3 length is 16 residues. CDR3 in amino acids: CASSQDQLRGTYEQYF.

The chain combines TRBV5-1 with TRBJ1-5. CDR1 SGHRS and CDR2 YFSETQ come from the germline V gene. The CDR3 has 13 residues. The CDR3 here is CASSLVGIQPQHF. Based on the CDR3 plus reference TRBV5-1 and TRBJ1-5, the full variable domain is KAGVTQTPRYLIKTRGQQVTLSCSPISGHRSVSWYQQTPGQGLQFLFEYFSETQRNKGNFPGRFSGRQFSNSRSEMNVSTLELGDSALYLCASSLVGIQPQHFGDGTRLSIL.

The chain recombines TRBV3-1 with TRBJ2-7; with no DNA, the TCRdb D assignment of TRBD1 cannot be verified. The germline V gene encodes CDR1 LGHDT and CDR2 YNNKEL (reference sequence). The length of the CDR3 is 17 residues. CDR3 sequence reads: CASSLPKGAGSPYEQYF.